A single sample is the source of the 17 T cell receptor beta chains below, sequenced in a study of blood T cells in healthy people across ages. For the second PCR, which ran for roughly 7 to 11 cycles, a sample-barcoded 5' primer and a J-beta primer mix were used. TCRdb re-analysed the 5' RACE reads in MiXCR, keeping a single row per CDR3 protein. The sample yields 700,000 or so distinct CDR3 sequences, around 41% seen once. The sequenced sample consisted of blood. The receptors were sampled from a man older than 75 in good health.

This clonotype has just a few counts. V usage is TRBV4-3 and J usage is TRBJ1-4; tentative D call: TRBD1 (5 bases). Germline V gives CDR1 LGHNA, CDR2 YSLEER. V was pared by 0 bases and J by 3 bases, with 8 bases between. The CDR3 has 15 amino acids. DNA for the CDR3: TGCGCCAGCAGCCAAGATTGGGGGGCTAATGAAAAACTGTTTTTT. Amino acids: CASSQDWGANEKLFF.

This clonotype was seen repeatedly, ten times or more. V usage is TRBV7-2 and J usage is TRBJ2-4, with 7 bases fitting TRBD2. There are 18 residues in the CDR3. Trimming at V came to 5 bases and at J to 0 bases, leaving 13 bases not matched to a gene. Per the germline V gene, CDR1 is SGHTA and CDR2 is FQGNSA. The CDR3 protein is CASSPRAGASLAKNIQYF. The CDR3 DNA is TGTGCCAGCAGCCCCCGGGCGGGAGCGAGTTTAGCCAAAAACATTCAGTACTTC.

This clonotype was detected a few times. V is TRBV5-1 and J is TRBJ2-5; possibly TRBD2 for D (5 bases). With 4 bases removed from V and 5 bases from J, the gap between germline ends came to 12 bases. Germline V gene sequence: CDR1 SGHRS, CDR2 YFSETQ. This CDR3 region has 13 residues. The CDR3 DNA is TGCGCCAGCAGCCCCTGGGAGAGGGAGACCCAGTACTTC. This sequence encodes CASSPWERETQYF.

This clonotype was seen a handful of times. The rearrangement joins TRBV29-1 to TRBJ1-1; D is uncertain. The CDR3 has 14 amino acids. Germline values: CDR1 SQVTM, CDR2 ANQGSEA. The germline V and J ends were trimmed by 5 bases and 5 bases, with 18 bases remaining between them. The CDR3 sequence: CSVTSGAGRTEAFF. The DNA of the CDR3 is TGCAGCGTTACCTCGGGCGCAGGTCGGACTGAAGCTTTCTTT.

The chain links TRBV6-6 to TRBJ1-5; perhaps TRBD1 as D (5 bases). Germline values: CDR1 MNHNY, CDR2 SVGAGI (reference sequence). V shed 8 bases and J shed 0 bases, with 20 bases lying between them. CDR3 length equals 17 residues. The CDR3 DNA reads as TGTGCCAGCGGTCAGGAGACAGCCATTTATAGCAATCAGCCCCAGCATTTT. As protein: CASGQETAIYSNQPQHF.

This clonotype has a handful of counts. The V gene is TRBV5-1, the J gene TRBJ2-5; the match to TRBD2 covers 9 bases. V was clipped by 4 bases and J by 5 bases; unmatched bases: 9. This CDR3 has 15 amino acids. The germline CDR1 and CDR2 sequences are SGHRS and YFSETQ. DNA for the CDR3: TGCGCCAGCAGCCTCTCGCGGGGGGGCCTTGAGACCCAGTACTTC. Protein product: CASSLSRGGLETQYF.

This clonotype appeared a few times. V usage is TRBV7-2 and J usage is TRBJ2-1; no clear D. Germline-derived CDR1 and CDR2 are SGHTA and FQGNSA. Trimming removed 2 bases from V and 4 bases from J, with 12 bases in between. The CDR3 totals 15 residues. DNA for the CDR3: TGTGCCAGCAGCTTAACTGTTAACCGGTACAATGAGCAGTTCTTC. As protein: CASSLTVNRYNEQFF. Variable domain in full (rest from reference TRBV7-2 and TRBJ2-1): GAGVSQSPSNKVTEKGKDVELRCDPISGHTALYWYRQSLGQGLEFLIYFQGNSAPDKSGLPSDRFSAERTGGSVSTLTIQRTQQEDSAVYLCASSLTVNRYNEQFFGPGTRLTVL.

In its sample, this clonotype was seen many times. The rearrangement uses TRBV6-2 or TRBV6-3 and TRBJ2-3; TRBD2 matches at 7 bases. V lost 6 bases to trimming and J lost 6 bases; unmatched junction nucleotides: 3. CDR1 and CDR2 from the germline V gene are MNHEY and SVGEGT. The CDR3 runs to 12 residues. The CDR3: CASSLLADTQYF. Written as DNA, the CDR3 is TGTGCCAGCAGCCTACTAGCGGATACGCAGTATTTT.

The J gene is TRBJ1-5, the V gene TRBV12-3 or TRBV12-4; TRBD1 is a possible D gene (6 bases). Trimming took off 3 bases at V and 3 bases at J, with 12 bases between the two ends. The CDR3 runs 15 residues. CDR3 nucleotides: TGTGCCAGCAGTTTTTGGAGGGGGATCAATCAGCCCCAGCATTTT. Translated: CASSFWRGINQPQHF.

The rearrangement links TRBV9 to TRBJ2-7, with TRBD1 as a possible D gene (6 bases). The CDR3 runs 16 residues. The ends were cut back, 2 bases at V and 2 bases at J, with 17 bases in the middle. Germline V gene sequence: CDR1 SGDLS, CDR2 YYNGEE. CDR3 sequence: CASSVGPGTPTYEQYF. The CDR3 nucleotides read TGTGCCAGCAGCGTGGGACCCGGGACACCCACCTACGAGCAGTACTTC.

The V gene is TRBV6-6, the J gene TRBJ1-6, with a possible D match to TRBD1 (5 bases). This CDR3 has 15 residues. The V gene lost 5 bases and the J gene lost 2 bases, with 10 bases spanning the gap. The V gene's germline CDR1 is MNHNY and CDR2 SVGAGI (reference sequence). CDR3 nucleotide sequence: TGTGCCAGCAGTCCGGGACCCACCTATAATTCACCCCTCCACTTT. This gives the protein CASSPGPTYNSPLHF.

The CDR3 region is CASSVRDREGNEQYF. In DNA form, the CDR3 reads TGTGCCAGCAGCGTCCGGGACAGGGAGGGCAATGAGCAGTACTTC. The chain carries TRBV9 and TRBJ2-5, with 9 bases lining up with TRBD1. Looked up from germline, CDR1 is SGDLS and CDR2 is YYNGEE. CDR3 length: 15 amino acids. With V trimmed by 2 bases and J by 11 bases, 13 bases remained unmatched.

This clonotype was observed a single time. The rearrangement links TRBV29-1 to TRBJ2-4, with 8 nucleotides matching TRBD2. V lost 7 bases to trimming and J lost 4 bases; unmatched junction nucleotides: 6. CDR3 length equals 13 residues. The germline V gene encodes CDR1 SQVTM and CDR2 ANQGSEA. In DNA form, the CDR3 reads TGCAGCGGCCGGGGGGGCAGTAAAAACATTCAGTACTTC. As protein: CSGRGGSKNIQYF.

The rearrangement joins TRBV20-1 to TRBJ2-1; D might be TRBD2 (6 bases). CDR1 is DFQATT and CDR2 is SNEGSKA in the germline V gene (reference sequence). This CDR3 is 15 amino acids long. V was clipped by 6 bases and J by 8 bases, with 23 bases between them. DNA of the CDR3: TGCAGTGCCCACCATTCGGCGGGAAAATTGGATGAGCAGTTCTTC. This encodes CSAHHSAGKLDEQFF.

This clonotype was seen at least ten times. The V call is TRBV7-2, the J call TRBJ1-2; 7 positions agree with TRBD1. This CDR3 has 15 residues. The trim removed 5 bases at V and 0 bases at J, leaving 6 bases unmatched. Germline CDR1 SGHTA, CDR2 FQGNSA. The CDR3 DNA reads as TGTGCCAGCAGCGCACAGGGGCCCCCTAACTATGGCTACACCTTC. Translated: CASSAQGPPNYGYTF.

Details on this clonotype: Being one base from a much bigger clone, this may be a read error. The chain carries TRBV4-3 and TRBJ2-2; TRBD2 agrees at 7 bases. The CDR3 loop spans 17 amino acids. Germline V lookup: CDR1 LGHNA, CDR2 YSLEER. The CDR3 spells CTSSQDPGGFNTGELFF. The CDR3, as DNA: TGCACCAGCAGCCAAGATCCGGGAGGCTTTAATACCGGGGAGCTGTTTTTT.

This clonotype was observed a few times. The rearrangement joins TRBV12-3 or TRBV12-4 to TRBJ2-1; 9 nucleotides line up with TRBD1. The CDR3 is 16 residues long. Trimming took 5 bases from V and 6 from J; bases not matched to a gene: 11. The CDR3 protein is CASSDYGTGKGNEQFF. CDR3 in DNA: TGTGCCAGCAGTGATTACGGGACAGGGAAGGGCAATGAGCAGTTCTTC.